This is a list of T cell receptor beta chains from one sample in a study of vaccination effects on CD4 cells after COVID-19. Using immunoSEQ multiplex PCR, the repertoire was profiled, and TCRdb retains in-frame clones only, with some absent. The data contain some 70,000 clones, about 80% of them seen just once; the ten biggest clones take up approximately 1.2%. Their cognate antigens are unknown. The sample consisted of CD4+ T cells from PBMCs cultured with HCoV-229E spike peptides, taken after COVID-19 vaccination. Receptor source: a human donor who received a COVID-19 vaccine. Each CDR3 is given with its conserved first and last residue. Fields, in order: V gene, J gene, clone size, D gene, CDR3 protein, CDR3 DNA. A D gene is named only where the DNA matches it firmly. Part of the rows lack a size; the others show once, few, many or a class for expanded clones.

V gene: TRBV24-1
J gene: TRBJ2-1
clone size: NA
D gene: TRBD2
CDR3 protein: CATSDLVAGGFNEQFF
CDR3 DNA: TGTGCCACCAGTGATTTAGTAGCGGGGGGATTCAATGAGCAGTTCTTC

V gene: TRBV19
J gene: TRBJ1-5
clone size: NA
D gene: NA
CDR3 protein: CASSIVQGMGNQPQHF
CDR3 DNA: TGTGCCAGTAGTATAGTCCAGGGGATGGGCAATCAGCCCCAGCATTTT

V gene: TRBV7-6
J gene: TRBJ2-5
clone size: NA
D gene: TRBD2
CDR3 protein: CASSLVLAGAETQYF
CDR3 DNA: TGTGCCAGCAGCTTAGTTCTAGCGGGGGCGGAGACCCAGTACTTC

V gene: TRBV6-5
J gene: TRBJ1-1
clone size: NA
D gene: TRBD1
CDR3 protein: CASSYIGGANTEAFF
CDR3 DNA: TGTGCCAGCAGTTATATAGGGGGCGCGAACACTGAAGCTTTCTTT

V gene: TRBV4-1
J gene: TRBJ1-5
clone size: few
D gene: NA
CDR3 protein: CASSQEHRNSNQPQHF
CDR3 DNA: TGCGCCAGCAGCCAAGAACACAGGAATAGCAATCAGCCCCAGCATTTT

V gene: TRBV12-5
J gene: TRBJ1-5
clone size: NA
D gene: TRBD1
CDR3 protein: CASGAGQEQPQHF
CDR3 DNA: TGTGCTAGTGGGGCGGGACAGGAGCAGCCCCAGCATTTT

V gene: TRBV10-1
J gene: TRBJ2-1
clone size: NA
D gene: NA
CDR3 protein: CASSEAGPWDEQFF
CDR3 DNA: TGCGCCAGCAGTGAGGCAGGACCCTGGGACGAGCAGTTCTTC

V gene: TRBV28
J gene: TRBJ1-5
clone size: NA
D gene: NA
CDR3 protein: CASSSLDASLYSNQPQHF
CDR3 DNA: TGTGCCAGCAGCTCCCTAGATGCATCCCTTTATAGCAATCAGCCCCAGCATTTT

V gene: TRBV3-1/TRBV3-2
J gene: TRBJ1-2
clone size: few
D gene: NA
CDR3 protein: CASSQEAGRYGYTF
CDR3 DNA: TGTGCCAGCAGCCAAGAGGCGGGCAGGTATGGCTACACCTTC

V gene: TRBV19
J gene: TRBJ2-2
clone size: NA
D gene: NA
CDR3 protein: CASRIHIGPSTGELFF
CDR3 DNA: TGTGCCAGTAGAATACACATTGGGCCTAGCACCGGGGAGCTGTTTTTT

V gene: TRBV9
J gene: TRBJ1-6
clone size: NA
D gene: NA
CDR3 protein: CASSQAQDSPLHF
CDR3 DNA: TGTGCCAGCAGCCAAGCGCAGGATTCACCCCTCCACTTT

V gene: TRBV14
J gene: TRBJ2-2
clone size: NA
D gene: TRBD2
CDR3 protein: CASSRTGLAAGELFF
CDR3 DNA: TGTGCCAGCAGCCGCACCGGACTAGCGGCCGGGGAGCTGTTTTTT

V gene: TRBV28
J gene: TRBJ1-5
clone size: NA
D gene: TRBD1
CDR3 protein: CASKGTVTNQPQHF
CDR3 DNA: TGTGCCAGCAAGGGGACAGTGACTAATCAGCCCCAGCATTTT

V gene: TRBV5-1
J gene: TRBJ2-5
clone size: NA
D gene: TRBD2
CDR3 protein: CASSRAGSGGVLETQYF
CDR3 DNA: TGCGCCAGCAGCCGCGCCGGGAGCGGGGGGGTTTTGGAGACCCAGTACTTC

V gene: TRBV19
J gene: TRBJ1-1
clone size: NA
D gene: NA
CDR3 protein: CASMGVMNTEAFF
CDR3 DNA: TGTGCCAGTATGGGGGTGATGAACACTGAAGCTTTCTTT

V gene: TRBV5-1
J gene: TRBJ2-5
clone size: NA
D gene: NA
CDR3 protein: CASSTLPGSEETQYF
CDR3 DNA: TGCGCCAGCAGCACACTCCCGGGTTCCGAAGAGACCCAGTACTTC

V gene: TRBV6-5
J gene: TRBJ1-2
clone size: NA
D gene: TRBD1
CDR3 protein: CASSQGGRGYTF
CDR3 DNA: TGTGCCAGCAGTCAGGGGGGACGGGGCTACACCTTC

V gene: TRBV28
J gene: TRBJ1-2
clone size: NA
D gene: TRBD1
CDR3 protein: CASSFVDRENGYTF
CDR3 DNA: TGTGCCAGCAGCTTCGTCGACAGGGAGAATGGCTACACCTTC

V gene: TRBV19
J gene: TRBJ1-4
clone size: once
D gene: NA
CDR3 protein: CASSLLSTNEKLFF
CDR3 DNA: TGTGCCAGTAGTCTACTTTCAACTAATGAAAAACTGTTTTTT

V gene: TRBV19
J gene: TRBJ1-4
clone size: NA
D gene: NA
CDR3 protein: CATDSRGVGEKLFF
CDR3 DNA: TGTGCCACTGATAGTCGGGGAGTAGGTGAAAAACTGTTTTTT

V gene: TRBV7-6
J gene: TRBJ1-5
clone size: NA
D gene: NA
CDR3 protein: CASSRGAQLNQPQHF
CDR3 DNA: TGTGCCAGCAGTCGCGGGGCACAGCTGAATCAGCCCCAGCATTTT